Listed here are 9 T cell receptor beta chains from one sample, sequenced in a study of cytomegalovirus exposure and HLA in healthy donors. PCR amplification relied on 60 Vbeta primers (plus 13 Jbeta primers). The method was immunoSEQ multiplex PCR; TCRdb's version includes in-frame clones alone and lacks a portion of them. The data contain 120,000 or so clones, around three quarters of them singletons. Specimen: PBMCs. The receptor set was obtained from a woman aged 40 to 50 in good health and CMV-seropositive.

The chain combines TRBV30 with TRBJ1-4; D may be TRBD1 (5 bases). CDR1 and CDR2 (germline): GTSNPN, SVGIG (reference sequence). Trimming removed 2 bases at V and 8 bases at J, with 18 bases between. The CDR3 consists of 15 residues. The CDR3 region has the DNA TGTGCCTGGAGTCGCCCGGACATCGCGGGGGAAAAACTGTTTTTT. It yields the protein CAWSRPDIAGEKLFF.

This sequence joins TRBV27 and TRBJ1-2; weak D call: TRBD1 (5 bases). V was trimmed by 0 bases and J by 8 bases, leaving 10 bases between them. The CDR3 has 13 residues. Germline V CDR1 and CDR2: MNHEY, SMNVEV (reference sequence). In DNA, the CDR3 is TGTGCCAGCAGTTTATCGTTAGGGGCAGGCTACACCTTC. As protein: CASSLSLGAGYTF.

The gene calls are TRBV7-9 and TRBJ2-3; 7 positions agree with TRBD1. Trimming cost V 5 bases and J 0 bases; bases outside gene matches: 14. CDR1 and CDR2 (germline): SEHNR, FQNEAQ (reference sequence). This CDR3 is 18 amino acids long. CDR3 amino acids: CASSDPGQRYVSTDTQYF. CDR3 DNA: TGTGCCAGCAGCGATCCGGGACAGCGATATGTTAGCACAGATACGCAGTATTTT.

The CDR3 region is CASSILKTGGTEAFF. CDR3 bases: TGTGCCAGTAGTATCCTCAAGACAGGGGGCACTGAAGCTTTCTTT. This sequence joins TRBV19 and TRBJ1-1; 9 bases are a match to TRBD1. The CDR3 spans 15 residues. Germline V gene lookup returns CDR1 LNHDA and CDR2 SQIVND (reference sequence). V shed 3 bases and J 4 bases; nucleotides not matched to a gene: 6.

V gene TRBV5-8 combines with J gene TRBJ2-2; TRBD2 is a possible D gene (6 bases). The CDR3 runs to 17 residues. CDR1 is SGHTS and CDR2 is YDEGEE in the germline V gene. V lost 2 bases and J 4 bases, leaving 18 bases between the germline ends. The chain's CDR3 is CASSFSPGLIGTGELFF. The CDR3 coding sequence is TGTGCCAGCAGCTTCTCCCCTGGACTAATTGGCACCGGGGAGCTGTTTTTT.

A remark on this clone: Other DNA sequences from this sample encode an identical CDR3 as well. The CDR3, as DNA: TGCAGTGCCTCGGACAGTTATGGCTACACCTTC. Its translation is CSASDSYGYTF. This chain joins TRBV20-1 and TRBJ1-2; tentatively, D is TRBD1 (6 bases). V was pared by 6 bases and J by 5 bases, with 10 bases between. The CDR3 extends over 11 amino acids. Germline V gene data show CDR1 as DFQATT and CDR2 as SNEGSKA (reference sequence).

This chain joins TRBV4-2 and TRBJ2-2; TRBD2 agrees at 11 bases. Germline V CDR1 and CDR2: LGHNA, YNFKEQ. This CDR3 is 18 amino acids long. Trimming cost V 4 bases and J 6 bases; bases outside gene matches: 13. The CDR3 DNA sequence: TGTGCCAGCAGCCCTGATAGGGCTAGCGGGGGGAGTTCCGGGGAGCTGTTTTTT. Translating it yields CASSPDRASGGSSGELFF.

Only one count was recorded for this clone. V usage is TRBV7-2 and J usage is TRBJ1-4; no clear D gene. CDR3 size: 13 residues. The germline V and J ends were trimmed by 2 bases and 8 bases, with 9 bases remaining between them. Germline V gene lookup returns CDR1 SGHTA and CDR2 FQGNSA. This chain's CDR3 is CASSLRRREKLFF. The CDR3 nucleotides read TGTGCCAGCAGCTTACGGCGGAGGGAAAAACTGTTTTTT.

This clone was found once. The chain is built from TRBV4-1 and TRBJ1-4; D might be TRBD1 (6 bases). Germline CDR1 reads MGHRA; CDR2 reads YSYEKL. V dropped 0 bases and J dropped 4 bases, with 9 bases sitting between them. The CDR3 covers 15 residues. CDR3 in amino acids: CASSQEDRNNEKLFF. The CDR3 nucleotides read TGCGCCAGCAGCCAAGAGGACAGAAATAATGAAAAACTGTTTTTT.